The T cell receptor (beta chain) under discussion was sequenced for a study of T cell responses to AZD1222 COVID-19 vaccine. This CDR3 has 15 residues. CDR1 and CDR2 from the germline V gene are GTSNPN and SVGIG (reference sequence). V was trimmed by 3 bases and J by 0 bases, leaving 14 bases between them. Using immunoSEQ multiplex PCR, the repertoire was profiled, and TCRdb retains in-frame clones only, with some absent. The sample lists 70,000 to 95,000 clones, almost 90% occurring once. This clone came up a few times. The sequence came from an adult who received the AZD1222 COVID-19 vaccine. The V call is TRBV30, the J call TRBJ1-2; D is uncertain. Specimen: peripheral blood, collected 28 days after the second AZD1222 dose. DNA for the CDR3: TGTGCCTGGAGCCGAGGTAGGGAGGCTAACTATGGCTACACCTTC. Encoded protein: CAWSRGREANYGYTF.